The 19 T cell receptor beta chains presented below share a single source sample, sequenced in a study of T cell repertoires in cytomegalovirus infection. Their target antigens are unknown. From the reads, TCRdb called clonotypes with MiXCR, one entry per CDR3 protein. The sample yields some 940,000 distinct CDR3 sequences, around a third seen once. The material sequenced was cultured CD8+ T cells from PBMCs, taken from culture after CMV antigen stimulation. The receptors come from a human donor in good health (CMV status not recorded). Some clones in this sample may be carry-over from other donors' samples.

The chain recombines TRBV20-1 with TRBJ1-1; D might be TRBD1 (5 bases). Looked up from germline, CDR1 is DFQATT and CDR2 is SNEGSKA (reference sequence). V gave up 7 bases and J gave up 1 base, with 13 bases separating them. The CDR3 runs 13 residues. The CDR3: CSGATGENTEAFF. CDR3 DNA sequence: TGCAGTGGTGCCACAGGCGAGAACACTGAAGCTTTCTTT.

This clonotype came up a few times. V gene TRBV9 combines with J gene TRBJ2-7, with D unclear. Germline loops: CDR1 SGDLS, CDR2 YYNGEE. The CDR3 is 17 residues long. Trimming took off 0 bases at V and 3 bases at J, with 19 bases between the two ends. CDR3 bases: TGTGCCAGCAGCGTAGCTCTAGGCCACCCTATATACTACGAGCAGTACGTC. Translating gives CASSVALGHPIYYEQYV.

J is TRBJ2-5 and V is TRBV4-1, with TRBD1 as a possible D gene (5 bases). CDR3 length: 16 amino acids. Looked up from germline, CDR1 is MGHRA and CDR2 is YSYEKL. V lost 3 bases, J lost 5 bases, and 19 bases lay in between. The CDR3 nucleotides are TGCGCCAGCAGCCAGACCATCGGGCGACCAGGGGAGACCCAGTACTTC. Amino acids: CASSQTIGRPGETQYF.

This clonotype was seen ten or more times. The CDR3: CASSPTDFNEQFF. The CDR3 region has the DNA TGTGCCAGCAGCCCTACAGACTTCAATGAGCAGTTCTTC. This chain joins TRBV7-8 and TRBJ2-1; D call uncertain. Germline V lookup: CDR1 SGHVS, CDR2 FQNEAQ. The CDR3 totals 13 residues. Trimming took off 5 bases at V and 6 bases at J, with 11 bases between the two ends.

This chain's CDR3 is CASGPGTGARYQQYV. CDR3 bases: TGTGCCAGCGGGCCGGGGACAGGGGCTCGCTACCAGCAGTACGTC. The rearrangement uses TRBV27 and TRBJ2-7, with 10 nucleotides matching TRBD1. The CDR3 is made up of 15 amino acids. Germline lookup yields CDR1 MNHEY and CDR2 SMNVEV (reference sequence).

The sample holds a few counts of this clonotype. V and J are TRBV2 and TRBJ2-5; 9 nucleotides agree with TRBD2. This CDR3 spans 15 amino acids. Germline loops: CDR1 SNHLY, CDR2 FYNNEI. V gave up 5 bases and J gave up 5 bases; unmatched junction bases: 9. CDR3 in amino acids: CASSIYGLAWETQYF. Written as DNA, the CDR3 is TGTGCCAGCAGTATCTATGGACTAGCGTGGGAGACCCAGTACTTC.

The chain uses TRBV5-4 and TRBJ2-3; D gene ambiguous. Germline CDR1 SGHNT, CDR2 YYREEE (reference sequence). This CDR3 contains 13 residues. V was pared by 4 bases and J by 12 bases, with 18 bases between. CDR3 bases: TGTGCCAGCAGCAGGGCCGAAAGTAGTACACAGTATTTT. Its translation: CASSRAESSTQYF.

This clonotype was seen repeatedly, ten times or more. The genes are TRBV7-8 and TRBJ1-5; no clear D gene. The CDR3 length is 13 residues. Germline loops: CDR1 SGHVS, CDR2 FQNEAQ. V dropped 4 bases and J dropped 7 bases, with 11 bases sitting between them. The CDR3 region is CASSSPGYQPQHF. DNA for the CDR3: TGTGCCAGCAGCTCCCCCGGGTACCAGCCCCAGCATTTT.

This clonotype was observed a few times. This chain links TRBV6-5 with TRBJ1-4; no definite D call. With 10 bases removed from V and 7 bases from J, the gap between germline ends came to 16 bases. CDR3 size: 13 residues. CDR1 MNHEY and CDR2 SVGAGI come from the germline V gene. The DNA for the CDR3 is TGTGCCACCTCGACCCGGCTGGGTGAAAAACTGTTTTTT. Its protein is CATSTRLGEKLFF.

The CDR3 sequence is CASSYSAGASSGNTIYF. CDR3 DNA sequence: TGTGCCAGCAGTTACTCGGCAGGGGCGAGCTCTGGAAACACCATATATTTT. The chain recombines TRBV6-5 with TRBJ1-3; tentative D call: TRBD1 (6 bases). Trimming stripped 0 bases from V and 0 bases from J, with 12 bases between. Germline CDR1 reads MNHEY; CDR2 reads SVGAGI. The CDR3 loop spans 17 amino acids.

This clonotype was observed a handful of times. The chain is built from TRBV4-1 and TRBJ2-2; D gene unclear. Deletions cut 0 bases from V and 0 bases from J, with 5 bases between. The CDR3 is 15 amino acids. Germline CDR1 and CDR2: MGHRA and YSYEKL. CDR3: CASSQEPSNTGELFF. CDR3 DNA: TGCGCCAGCAGCCAAGAGCCCTCGAACACCGGGGAGCTGTTTTTT.

The table lists this clonotype with a few counts. The chain uses TRBV7-6 and TRBJ2-7; TRBD1 matches at 9 bases. The length of the CDR3 is 15 residues. Losses at the gene ends were 5 bases for V and 3 bases for J; bases not matched to a gene: 8. Germline assignment: CDR1 SGHVS and CDR2 FNYEAQ. CDR3 sequence: CASSEPRTGDYEQYF. For the CDR3, the DNA is TGTGCCAGCAGCGAACCGCGGACAGGGGACTACGAGCAGTACTTC.

In this sample, this clonotype turned up a few times. The V and J genes are TRBV6-1 and TRBJ1-1; D is uncertain. The V gene's germline CDR1 is MNHNS and CDR2 SASEGT. The CDR3 runs 16 residues. V was pared by 2 bases and J by 2 bases, with 15 bases between. The CDR3 protein is CASSEWGLALNTEAFF. The CDR3 DNA sequence: TGTGCCAGCAGTGAATGGGGTTTAGCGCTAAACACTGAAGCTTTCTTT.

The chain couples TRBV7-3 to TRBJ1-1, with unresolved D. CDR1 is SGHTA and CDR2 is FQGTGA in the germline V gene. This CDR3 region has 15 residues. V was pared by 5 bases and J by 0 bases, with 13 bases between. The CDR3 coding sequence is TGTGCCAGCAGCCCAACCCTAGGGCTGAACACTGAAGCTTTCTTT. Translated, it gives CASSPTLGLNTEAFF.

This clonotype turned up a few times. V usage is TRBV12-5 and J usage is TRBJ1-5; D remains unclear. CDR1 LGHNT and CDR2 FRNRAP come from the germline V gene. The CDR3 totals 12 residues. Trimming shortened V by 0 bases and J by 9 bases, and 6 bases separated the two germline ends. CDR3 nucleotides: TGTGCTAGTGGTTTGGTCTTTGGGCCCCAGCATTTT. It encodes CASGLVFGPQHF.

Comment on this clonotype: A much larger clone sits a single nucleotide away, making a read error possible. The V and J genes are TRBV7-8 and TRBJ1-1; 7 positions match TRBD1. CDR3 length: 14 amino acids. The V gene's germline CDR1 is SGHVS and CDR2 FQNEAQ. As DNA, the CDR3 is TGTGTCAGCAGCACCAGACAGGGGAACACTGAAGCTTTCTTT. Amino acids: CVSSTRQGNTEAFF.

The chain recombines TRBV28 with TRBJ1-1, with a tentative D call TRBD1 (6 bases). The length of the CDR3 is 16 residues. Trimming cost V 3 bases and J 3 bases, with 17 bases left between them. Germline values: CDR1 MDHEN, CDR2 SYDVKM. The CDR3: CASSLPPRGFYTEAFF. CDR3 sequence (DNA): TGTGCCAGCAGTTTGCCCCCCAGGGGCTTCTACACTGAAGCTTTCTTT.

This clonotype was counted a few times. The chain combines TRBV6-6 with TRBJ2-2, with D possibly matching TRBD1 (6 bases). The CDR3 contains 16 residues. The germline CDR1 and CDR2 sequences are MNHNY and SVGAGI (reference sequence). Deletions cut 6 bases from V and 7 bases from J, with 21 bases between. CDR3: CASRGVQGFLFGELFF. In nucleotides, the CDR3 is TGTGCCAGCAGGGGGGTGCAGGGGTTCTTATTCGGGGAGCTGTTTTTT.

This sequence joins TRBV29-1 and TRBJ1-1; D unresolved. The CDR3 runs to 13 residues. Germline V gene sequence: CDR1 SQVTM, CDR2 ANQGSEA. Trimming left V 3 bases short and J 0 bases short, with 8 bases between. The CDR3 is CSVELHMNTEAFF. CDR3 nucleotide sequence: TGCAGCGTTGAGTTGCACATGAACACTGAAGCTTTCTTT.